The present TCR beta chain was sequenced within a study of T cell changes during pregnancy in multiple sclerosis. V dropped 2 bases and J dropped 4; count of bases not matched to a gene: 4. The CDR3 runs to 15 residues. Germline V gene sequence: CDR1 LGHNA, CDR2 YNFKEQ. Some clones are missing from TCRdb's copy, which holds only in-frame ones; the method was immunoSEQ multiplex PCR. The sample contains about 67,000 clones, approximately 91% of which appear only once. V and J are TRBV4-2 and TRBJ2-3; TRBD2 matches at 9 bases. The sequence was collected from a female donor with multiple sclerosis, enrolled in a pregnancy study. The starting material was peripheral blood, obtained in the second trimester of pregnancy. CDR3 amino acids: CASSQKLAGADTQYF. For the CDR3, the DNA is TGTGCCAGCAGCCAAAAACTAGCGGGCGCAGATACGCAGTATTTT.